The present T cell receptor beta chain was sequenced within a study of tumor and adjacent non-tumor tissue in lung cancer. Only one count was recorded for this clonotype. Its antigen is not identified. At one boundary the junction diverges from the germline segment, which might be a read error. Looked up from germline, CDR1 is SQVTM and CDR2 is ANQGSEA. CDR3 length equals 15 residues. No cell sorting was done before RNA was extracted from the tissue. Distant lung tissue was collected more than 3 cm away from the tumor edge. TCRbeta libraries were built with three rounds of nested PCR, modified from ARM-PCR. TCRdb re-called the multiplex PCR reads through MiXCR, storing one row per CDR3 protein. The sample shows about 44,000 distinct CDR3 sequences, around 59% of them seen only once. Regarding the study as a whole: Compared with tumor, normal lung showed significantly lower TCR diversity.

The chain combines TRBV29-1 with TRBJ2-1, with D maybe TRBD2 (7 bases). Input material: distant non-tumor lung tissue. The source is a woman aged 70-85 years with non-small cell lung cancer. The chain's CDR3 is CSVRGRGASCNEQFF. The CDR3 coding sequence is TGTAGCGTCCGCGGACGGGGGGCATCCTGCAATGAGCAGTTCTTC.